This T cell receptor beta chain was captured by sequencing in a study of human thymus T cells (dated by TCRdb to between 2020 and 2021). About the study as a whole: The study used 7 to 9 infant thymus samples plus four related peripheral blood samples to characterize TCR alpha and beta repertoires. Donor ages ranging from roughly 7 to 250 days were recorded, and more than five male and a couple of female infants were included in the cohort. Beyond this particular receptor, the publication reports: On average, thymus samples yielded around 850,000 unique TCRB clonotypes, whereas blood samples yielded 75,000 to 95,000. Both the thymic and the peripheral blood repertoires appeared to show biased V and J gene segment usage.

Donors were immunologically healthy infants undergoing open corrective cardiac surgery for congenital heart defects in Finland. During surgery, a small roughly 0.45-1 mL aliquot of peripheral blood was collected from four of the eight donors. For the blood samples, genomic DNA was extracted from all available leukocytes instead of from a set number of cells. ACK lysis buffer was used to remove erythrocytes from the blood, and the remaining leukocytes were kept as pellets at -70 degrees C. A QIAsymphony instrument was used to extract genomic DNA from the frozen cell pellets. The trim is 4 bases for V and 1 base for J, with a gap of 7 bases between the germline ends. The CDR3 runs 13 amino acids, cysteine and phenylalanine included. The retained sequence is limited to the CDR3, 39 bases, with the frame set at the first base. CDR1 and CDR2 are read off the germline V gene as SNHLY and FYNNEI. Notes on this clone: Its target antigen remains unknown. Base qualities are missing; no much larger clone stands one base away.

TCRB and TCRAD loci were amplified from a standardized quantity of quality-controlled genomic DNA using the immunoSEQ multiplex PCR assay. The amplicons spanned the V(D)J region and were long enough to cover the CDR3 and allow V and J genes to be identified. Through the commercial immunoSEQ service, the amplicons were sequenced on an Illumina platform. As for the original processing: Primer bias and sequencing errors were corrected as previously described, and TCRAD and TCRB were defined on the basis of the IMGT database. The repertoires were analysed using immunoSEQ Analyzer 3.0 and VDJTools for basic statistics, V/J segment usage, diversity estimates, rarefaction and pairwise overlap. To estimate diversity, the Chao1, ChaoE, Efron-Thisted, Shannon and inverse Simpson indices were applied, and diversity was also estimated on datasets down-sampled to the smallest sample. Repertoire overlap was assessed by strict matching of CDR3 nucleotide sequence, V gene and J gene, and clustering was done by Jaccard-based multidimensional scaling. TCRdb retrieved this table from immuneACCESS and kept in-frame rearrangements only. Not all clones are present; in checked studies, unresolved V genes account for under half, and no reason is known for the remainder. That table furnishes V, J and clone size, whereas the DNA furnished D and trimming. The sample table contains some 46,000 clones; only one count was recorded for nearly 95% of them. In total, the top ten clones hold more than 0.1% of the sample.

The source material was blood. The rearranged segments are TRBV2 and TRBJ1-1; the D gene is possibly TRBD1, with 5 bases matching. The source of this sequence is a boy younger than two with a congenital heart defect but otherwise immunologically healthy. The CDR3 in this case is CASSAGTNTEAFF. The DNA reads TGTGCCAGCAGTGCTGGGACGAACACTGAAGCTTTCTTT.